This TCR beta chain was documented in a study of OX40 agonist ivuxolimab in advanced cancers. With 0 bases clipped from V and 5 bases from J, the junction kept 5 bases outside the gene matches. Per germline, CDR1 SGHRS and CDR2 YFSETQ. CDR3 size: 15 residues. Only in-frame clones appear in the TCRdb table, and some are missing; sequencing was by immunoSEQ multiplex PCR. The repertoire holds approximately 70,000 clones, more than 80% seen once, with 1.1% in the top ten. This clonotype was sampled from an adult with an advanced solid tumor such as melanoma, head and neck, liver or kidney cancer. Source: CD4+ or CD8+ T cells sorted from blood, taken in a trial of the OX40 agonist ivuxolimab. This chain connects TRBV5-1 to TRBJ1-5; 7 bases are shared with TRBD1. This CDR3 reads CASSLEPGGDQPQHF. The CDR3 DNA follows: TGCGCCAGCAGCTTGGAACCAGGGGGGGATCAGCCCCAGCATTTT.